This T cell receptor (beta chain) was captured by sequencing in a study of cytomegalovirus exposure and HLA in healthy donors. Primers: 60 Vbeta forward and 13 Jbeta reverse. This table comes from immunoSEQ multiplex PCR, and its TCRdb copy is limited to in-frame clones, with some not included. The sample has 99,000 or so clones; less than 85% are singletons. The germline V gene encodes CDR1 SGHTA and CDR2 FQGNSA. This CDR3 is 16 amino acids long. The J segment lost 7 bases and the V segment lost 1 base, leaving 7 bases of the junction unmatched. The material sequenced was PBMCs. The V gene is TRBV7-2, the J gene TRBJ1-5, with 10 bases identical to TRBD1. The TCR comes from a middle-aged man in good health and CMV-seropositive. This CDR3 is CASSLVGQGSGQPQHF. The DNA of the CDR3 is TGTGCCAGCAGCTTAGTGGGACAGGGGAGCGGCCAGCCCCAGCATTTT.